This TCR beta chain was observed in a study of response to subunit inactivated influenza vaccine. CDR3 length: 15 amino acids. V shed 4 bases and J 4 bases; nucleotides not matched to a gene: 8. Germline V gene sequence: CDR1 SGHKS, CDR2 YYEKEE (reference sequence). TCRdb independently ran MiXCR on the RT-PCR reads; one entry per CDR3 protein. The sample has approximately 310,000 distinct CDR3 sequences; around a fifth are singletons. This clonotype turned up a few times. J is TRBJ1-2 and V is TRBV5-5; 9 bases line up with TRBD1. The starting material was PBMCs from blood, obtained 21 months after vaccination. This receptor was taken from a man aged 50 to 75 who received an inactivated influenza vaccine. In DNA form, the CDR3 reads TGTGCCAGCAGCCCCGGGACAGGGTACGGCTATGGCTACACCTTC. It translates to CASSPGTGYGYGYTF.